This section outlines one TCR beta chain sequence together with its context. The CDR3 totals 14 residues. Germline V gene lookup returns CDR1 SGHDN and CDR2 FVKESK. Germline trimming cut 3 bases from V and 8 bases from J; bases unmatched to any gene: 6. This record comes from a study of blood T cell repertoires in COVID-19. Only in-frame clones appear in the TCRdb table, and some are missing; sequencing was by immunoSEQ multiplex PCR. The sample lists fewer than 400,000 clones, approximately 81% seen once, with 1.5% to 2% in the top ten. Sequencing was carried out using PBMCs or T cells enriched from blood (not recorded which). This TCR derives from a woman aged 30 to 39 who had been exposed to COVID-19. The J gene is TRBJ1-1, the V gene TRBV14; TRBD1 matches 10 bases. The CDR3 reads CASSHPGQGREAFF. CDR3 coding DNA: TGTGCCAGCAGCCACCCGGGACAGGGGAGGGAAGCTTTCTTT.